These 15 T cell receptor beta chains were all obtained from the same sample, sequenced in a study of T cell responses to AZD1222 COVID-19 vaccine. Clones were sequenced by immunoSEQ multiplex PCR, and TCRdb holds only the in-frame ones, with some missing. This sample has some 150,000 clones, with 90% found just once. Specimen: peripheral blood, collected 28 days after the second dose of the MenACWY control vaccine. All receptors derive from an adult who received the MenACWY meningococcal vaccine as a control.

V usage is TRBV7-9 and J usage is TRBJ2-1; D unresolved. Germline values: CDR1 SEHNR, CDR2 FQNEAQ (reference sequence). The CDR3 is 11 residues long. V shed 5 bases and J shed 13 bases, with 12 bases lying between them. The CDR3 DNA reads TGTGCCAGCAGCCGACCCCAGTTCCAGTTCTTC. Translation: CASSRPQFQFF.

V is TRBV6-5 and J is TRBJ2-1; TRBD1 matches 10 bases. Germline V lookup: CDR1 MNHEY, CDR2 SVGAGI. CDR3 length: 15 amino acids. V lost 5 bases, J lost 5 bases, and 6 bases stayed unmatched. CDR3 amino acids: CASSTLGTGDNEQFF. The CDR3 DNA reads TGTGCCAGCAGTACCTTAGGGACAGGGGACAATGAGCAGTTCTTC.

The chain employs TRBV7-8 and TRBJ1-1, with D hard to call. Germline CDR1 reads SGHVS; CDR2 reads FQNEAQ. This CDR3 comprises 14 residues. V was pared by 3 bases and J by 1 base, with 9 bases between. The CDR3 spells CASSFREGNTEAFF. The CDR3 bases are TGTGCCAGCAGCTTCCGGGAGGGGAACACTGAAGCTTTCTTT. Looking up the rest from reference TRBV7-8 and TRBJ1-1 gives the full variable domain: GAGVSQSPRYKVAKRGQDVALRCDPISGHVSLFWYQQALGQGPEFLTYFQNEAQLDKSGLPSDRFFAERPEGSVSTLKIQRTQQEDSAVYLCASSFREGNTEAFFGQGTRLTVV.

This sequence joins TRBV18 and TRBJ1-1; D unclear. The CDR3 consists of 15 residues. With 0 bases removed from V and 0 bases from J, the gap between germline ends came to 8 bases. Germline values: CDR1 KGHSH, CDR2 LQKENI. The CDR3: CASSPPGEMNTEAFF. DNA for the CDR3: TGTGCCAGCTCACCACCAGGAGAAATGAACACTGAAGCTTTCTTT.

This chain's CDR3 is CASSEGENTEAFF. CDR3 coding DNA: TGCGCCAGCAGTGAAGGTGAGAACACTGAAGCTTTCTTT. This sequence joins TRBV5-1 and TRBJ1-1; D unclear. Looked up from germline, CDR1 is SGHRS and CDR2 is YFSETQ. The CDR3 covers 13 residues. V was shortened by 5 bases and J by 1 base, with 9 bases between the two germline ends.

The chain employs TRBV19 and TRBJ2-1; 10 bases align to TRBD2. The CDR3 is made up of 18 amino acids. V trimming: 2 bases; J trimming: 2 bases; junction bases outside the gene matches: 9. The germline gives CDR1 LNHDA, CDR2 SQIVND (reference sequence). The CDR3 sequence is CASSIRLAGAGAYNEQFF. For the CDR3, the DNA is TGTGCCAGTAGTATAAGGCTAGCGGGAGCGGGGGCCTACAATGAGCAGTTCTTC.

The rearrangement uses TRBV6-5 and TRBJ2-5; 7 positions match TRBD1. Losses at the gene ends were 6 bases for V and 2 bases for J; bases not matched to a gene: 9. Per the germline V gene, CDR1 is MNHEY and CDR2 is SVGAGI. The CDR3 has 15 amino acids. Here the CDR3 reads CASSQQGSGQETQYF. CDR3 coding DNA: TGTGCCAGCAGCCAACAGGGGAGTGGGCAAGAGACCCAGTACTTC.

The CDR3 DNA is TGTGCCAGCAGCTTATACAGGGGAGCCGGGGAGCTGTTTTTT. Its translation: CASSLYRGAGELFF. This rearrangement joins TRBV11-2 to TRBJ2-2, with 7 bases fitting TRBD1. Germline V gives CDR1 SGHAT, CDR2 FQNNGV. With 2 bases clipped from V and 6 bases from J, the junction kept 3 bases outside the gene matches. This CDR3 has 14 residues.

V usage is TRBV6-2 or TRBV6-3 and J usage is TRBJ2-7, with 8 bases lining up with TRBD2. Losses at the gene ends were 0 bases for V and 6 bases for J; bases not matched to a gene: 10. In germline, CDR1 is MNHEY, CDR2 SVGEGT. The CDR3 consists of 16 residues. As DNA, the CDR3 is TGTGCCAGCAGTTACTCTCACCCGGGACTAGGGGGCGAGCAGTACTTC. This encodes CASSYSHPGLGGEQYF.

J is TRBJ1-4 and V is TRBV7-2; D gene ambiguous. This CDR3 spans 14 amino acids. Per the germline V gene, CDR1 is SGHTA and CDR2 is FQGNSA. Trimming shortened V by 5 bases and J by 0 bases, and 7 bases separated the two germline ends. The CDR3 DNA follows: TGTGCCAGCAGCAGGGTTGCAACTAATGAAAAACTGTTTTTT. It translates to CASSRVATNEKLFF. The full variable domain, completed using reference TRBV7-2 and TRBJ1-4, is GAGVSQSPSNKVTEKGKDVELRCDPISGHTALYWYRQSLGQGLEFLIYFQGNSAPDKSGLPSDRFSAERTGGSVSTLTIQRTQQEDSAVYLCASSRVATNEKLFFGSGTQLSVL.

The chain recombines TRBV11-2 with TRBJ1-1; D not certain. Germline V gene lookup returns CDR1 SGHAT and CDR2 FQNNGV. Trimming stripped 2 bases from V and 5 bases from J, with 12 bases between. CDR3 length: 14 residues. CDR3 amino acids: CASSLLPEWTEAFF. Written as DNA, the CDR3 is TGTGCCAGCAGCTTACTTCCGGAATGGACTGAAGCTTTCTTT.

V gene TRBV5-8 combines with J gene TRBJ2-5; D perhaps matches TRBD1 (5 bases). V lost 0 bases, J lost 0 bases, and 12 bases lay in between. Germline CDR1 is SGHTS and CDR2 is YDEGEE. CDR3 length equals 16 residues. The CDR3 sequence: CASSLGGDRNQETQYF. As DNA, the CDR3 is TGTGCCAGCAGCTTGGGGGGCGACAGAAACCAAGAGACCCAGTACTTC. Together with reference TRBV5-8 and TRBJ2-5, the CDR3 gives the full variable domain: EAGVTQSPTHLIKTRGQQATLRCSPISGHTSVYWYQQALGLGLQFLLWYDEGEERNRGNFPPRFSGRQFPNYSSELNVNALELEDSALYLCASSLGGDRNQETQYFGPGTRLLVL.

The genes are TRBV5-6 and TRBJ2-7, with TRBD2 matching over 7 bases. This CDR3 is 16 amino acids long. The J segment lost 4 bases and the V segment lost 4 bases, leaving 14 bases of the junction unmatched. Germline V gene data show CDR1 as SGHDT and CDR2 as YYEEEE. The CDR3 coding sequence is TGTGCCAGCAGCCCTCAGGCCAGCGGGAACACGTACGAGCAGTACTTC. Amino acid sequence: CASSPQASGNTYEQYF.

This chain connects TRBV18 to TRBJ2-5; tentatively, D is TRBD1 (5 bases). Germline CDR1 is KGHSH and CDR2 is LQKENI. V gave up 2 bases and J gave up 4 bases, with 5 bases separating them. This CDR3 has 12 residues. CDR3: CASSPGAETQYF. Here the CDR3 DNA reads TGTGCCAGCTCACCAGGGGCAGAGACCCAGTACTTC.

The V gene is TRBV3-1 (or the pseudogene TRBV3-2), the J gene TRBJ2-2; D may correspond to TRBD1 or TRBD2 (5 bases each). CDR3 length: 14 amino acids. Per the germline V gene, CDR1 is LGHDT and CDR2 is YNNKEL (reference sequence). V lost 8 bases and J 1 base, leaving 11 bases between the germline ends. DNA for the CDR3: TGTGCCAGCCATGGGACGGGGAACACCGGGGAGCTGTTTTTT. This codes for CASHGTGNTGELFF.